This is a list of T cell receptor beta chains from one sample in a study of blood T cell repertoires in COVID-19. Generated by immunoSEQ multiplex PCR, the TCRdb table keeps only in-frame clones and is missing some. The sample includes more than 350,000 clones, roughly 90% of them seen just once. Sequences were obtained from peripheral blood. The receptors stem from a woman in her 30s with COVID-19, enrolled during active disease. The CDR3 runs from the conserved cysteine through the conserved F or W. D genes are given only for firm matches. Only some rows state a clone size, as once, few, many or a class for expanded clones.

>TRBD2|once|TRBJ2-1|TRBV4-3
CASSQSGRFNEQFF
TGCGCCAGCAGCCAGAGCGGGAGATTCAATGAGCAGTTCTTC
>.|.|TRBJ2-2|TRBV5-5
CASSLLTTSPGELFF
TGTGCCAGCAGCTTGTTGACAACTTCACCCGGGGAGCTGTTTTTT
>TRBD1|.|TRBJ2-5|TRBV13
CASSWGTGVSRETQYF
TGTGCCAGCAGCTGGGGGACAGGGGTGTCCAGAGAGACCCAGTACTTC
>.|.|TRBJ1-5|TRBV20-1
CSASENQPQHF
TGCAGTGCTAGCGAGAATCAGCCCCAGCATTTT
>.|.|TRBJ2-1|TRBV6-2/TRBV6-3
CASSYPPEEGPLYNEQFF
TGTGCCAGCAGTTACCCGCCGGAGGAAGGGCCTCTGTACAATGAGCAGTTCTTC
>.|.|TRBJ1-1|TRBV7-2
CASSLWAVSSEGEAFF
TGTGCCAGCAGCTTATGGGCGGTGTCTTCTGAGGGTGAAGCTTTCTTT
>TRBD1|.|TRBJ1-1|TRBV6-5
CASSYSQGATEAFF
TGTGCCAGCAGTTACTCCCAGGGGGCCACTGAAGCTTTCTTT
>TRBD1|.|TRBJ2-3|TRBV11-3
CASSLLAGGYSDTQYF
TGTGCCAGCAGCTTATTGGCAGGGGGTTACTCAGATACGCAGTATTTT
>.|once|TRBJ2-2|TRBV3-1/TRBV3-2
CASSQVGSDTGELFF
TGTGCCAGCAGCCAAGTCGGGAGCGACACCGGGGAGCTGTTTTTT
>TRBD2|.|TRBJ2-2|TRBV11-3
CASSDRGSGINGELFF
TGTGCCAGCAGCGACCGAGGGAGCGGGATTAACGGGGAGCTGTTTTTT
>.|.|TRBJ2-7|TRBV7-2
CASSRQGTYEQYF
TGTGCCAGCAGCCGTCAGGGGACGTACGAGCAGTACTTC
>TRBD2|.|TRBJ2-5|TRBV27
CASSSGTPGLAGGSGETQYF
TGTGCCAGCAGTTCAGGGACACCGGGACTAGCGGGAGGGTCCGGGGAGACCCAGTACTTC
>TRBD1|once|TRBJ1-2|TRBV11-2
CASSLDVTGDYGYTF
TGTGCCAGCAGTTTAGATGTGACAGGGGACTATGGCTACACCTTC
>.|.|TRBJ2-1|TRBV27
CATGRSRLNEQFF
TGTGCCACGGGAAGGTCTCGCCTGAATGAGCAGTTCTTC
>.|.|TRBJ2-3|TRBV6-6
CASSYSRGGLTDTQYF
TGTGCCAGCAGTTACTCGAGGGGAGGTCTGACAGATACGCAGTATTTT